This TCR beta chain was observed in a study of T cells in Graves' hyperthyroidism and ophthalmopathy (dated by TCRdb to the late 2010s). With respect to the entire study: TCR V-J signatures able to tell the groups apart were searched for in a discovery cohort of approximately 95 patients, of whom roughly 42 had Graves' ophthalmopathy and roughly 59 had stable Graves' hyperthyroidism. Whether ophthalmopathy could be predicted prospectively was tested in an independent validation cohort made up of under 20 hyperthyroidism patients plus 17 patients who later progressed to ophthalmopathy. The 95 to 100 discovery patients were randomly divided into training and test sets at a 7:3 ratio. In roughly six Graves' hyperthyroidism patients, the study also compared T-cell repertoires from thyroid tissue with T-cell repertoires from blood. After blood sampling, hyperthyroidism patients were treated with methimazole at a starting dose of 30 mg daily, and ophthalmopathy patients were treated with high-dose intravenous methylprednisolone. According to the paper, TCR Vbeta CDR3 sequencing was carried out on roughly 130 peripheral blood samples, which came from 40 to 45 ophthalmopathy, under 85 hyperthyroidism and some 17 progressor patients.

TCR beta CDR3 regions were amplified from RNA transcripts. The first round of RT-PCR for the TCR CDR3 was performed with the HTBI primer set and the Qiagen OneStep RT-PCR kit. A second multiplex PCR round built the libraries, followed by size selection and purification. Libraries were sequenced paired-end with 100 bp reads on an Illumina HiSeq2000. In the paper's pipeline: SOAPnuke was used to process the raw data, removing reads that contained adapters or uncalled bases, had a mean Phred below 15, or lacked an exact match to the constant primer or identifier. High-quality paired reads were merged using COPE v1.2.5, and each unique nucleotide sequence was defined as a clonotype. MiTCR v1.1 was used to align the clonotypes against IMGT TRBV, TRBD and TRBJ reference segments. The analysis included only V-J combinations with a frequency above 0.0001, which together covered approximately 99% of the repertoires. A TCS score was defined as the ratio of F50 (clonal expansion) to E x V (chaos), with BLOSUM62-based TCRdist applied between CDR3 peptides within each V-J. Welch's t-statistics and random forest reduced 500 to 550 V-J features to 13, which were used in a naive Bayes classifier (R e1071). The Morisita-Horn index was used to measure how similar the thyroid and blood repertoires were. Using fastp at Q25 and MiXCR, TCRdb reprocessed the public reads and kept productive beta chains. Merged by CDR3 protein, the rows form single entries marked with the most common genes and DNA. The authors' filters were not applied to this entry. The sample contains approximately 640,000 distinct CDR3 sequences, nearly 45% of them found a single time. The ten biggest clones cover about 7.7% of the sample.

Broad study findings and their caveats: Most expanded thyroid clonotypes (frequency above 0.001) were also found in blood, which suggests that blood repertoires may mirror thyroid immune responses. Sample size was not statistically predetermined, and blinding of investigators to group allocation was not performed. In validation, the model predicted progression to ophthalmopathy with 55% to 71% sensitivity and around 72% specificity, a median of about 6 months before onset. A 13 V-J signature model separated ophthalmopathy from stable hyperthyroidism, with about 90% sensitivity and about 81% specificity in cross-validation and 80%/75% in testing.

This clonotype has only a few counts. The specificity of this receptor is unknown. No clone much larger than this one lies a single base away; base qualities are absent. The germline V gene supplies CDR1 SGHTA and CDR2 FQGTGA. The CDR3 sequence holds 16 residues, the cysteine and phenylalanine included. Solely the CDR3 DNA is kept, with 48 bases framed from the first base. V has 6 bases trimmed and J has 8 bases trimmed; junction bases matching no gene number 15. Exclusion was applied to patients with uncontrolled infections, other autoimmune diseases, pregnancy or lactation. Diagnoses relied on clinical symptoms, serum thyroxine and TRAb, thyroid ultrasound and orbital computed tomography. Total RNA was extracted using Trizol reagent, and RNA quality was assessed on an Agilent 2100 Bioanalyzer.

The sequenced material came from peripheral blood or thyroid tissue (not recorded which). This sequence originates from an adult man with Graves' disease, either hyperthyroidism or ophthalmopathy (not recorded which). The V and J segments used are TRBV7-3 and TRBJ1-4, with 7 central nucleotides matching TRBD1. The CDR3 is CASSNQDRPRWEKLFF. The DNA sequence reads TGTGCCAGCAGTAACCAGGACAGGCCGAGATGGGAAAAACTGTTTTTT.